The 2 T cell receptor beta chains presented below share a single source sample, sequenced in a study of T cells in Graves' hyperthyroidism and ophthalmopathy. RNA transcripts yielded amplified TCR beta CDR3 regions. The HTBI primer set was used in a first-round RT-PCR of the TCR CDR3. Via MiXCR, TCRdb re-called the multiplex PCR reads, giving one row per CDR3 protein. The sample has fewer than 450,000 distinct CDR3 sequences; about 18% are singletons. Sequencing input: blood. The receptor source for this set is a woman aged 25 to 45 with Graves' hyperthyroidism that later progressed to Graves' ophthalmopathy.

The chain employs TRBV24-1 and TRBJ2-2, with 11 bases aligning to TRBD2. Trimming cost V 9 bases and J 5 bases; bases outside gene matches: 4. The CDR3 consists of 14 residues. The germline gives CDR1 KGHDR, CDR2 SFDVKD. The chain's CDR3 is CATGTSGRTGELFF. The CDR3 DNA is TGTGCCACCGGGACTAGCGGTCGGACCGGGGAGCTGTTTTTT.

This sequence joins TRBV5-4 and TRBJ2-2; D tentatively reads TRBD1 or TRBD2 (5 bases each). The V end lost 3 bases, the J end lost 6 bases, and 15 bases lay between the germline ends. From germline, CDR1 is SGHNT and CDR2 YYREEE (reference sequence). The CDR3 runs to 15 residues. The CDR3 coding sequence is TGTGCCAGCAGCTCGCCCGGGGCTTGGCCCGGGGAGCTGTTTTTT. Protein: CASSSPGAWPGELFF.